Sequencing of this TCR beta chain was carried out in a study of blood T cells in healthy people across ages. General study findings and limits: A strong correlation was found between TCR beta diversity and the percentage of naive T cells. Estimates based on one million T cells were treated as lower bounds. In long-lived donors, naive CD4+ cell counts and diversity exceeded those of aged donors.

Between the trimmed V and J ends, which lost 5 bases and 0 bases, there was a span of 16 bases. Germline V gives CDR1 MDHEN, CDR2 SYDVKM. The CDR3 covers 17 residues. In its sample, this clonotype was seen many times. As yet, its antigen is unknown. Primed by a sample-barcoded 5' primer and a J-beta primer mix, a second PCR proceeded for roughly 7 to 11 cycles. TCRdb analysed the 5' RACE reads with MiXCR anew, one entry per CDR3 protein. In the table there are 550,000 to 750,000 distinct CDR3 sequences, around 21% of which are singletons. J is TRBJ1-4 and V is TRBV28, with D possibly TRBD1 on 6 matching bases. The material sequenced was blood. The TCR sequence derives from a man in his 70s in good health. DNA of the CDR3: TGTGCCAGCAGTACGCAGGACAGCTCAACAACTAATGAAAAACTGTTTTTT. Protein sequence: CASSTQDSSTTNEKLFF.